The 27 T cell receptor beta chains reported below all come from one sample, sequenced in a study of response to subunit inactivated influenza vaccine. TCRdb recomputed calls from the RT-PCR reads with MiXCR, one row per CDR3 protein. The sample records roughly 700,000 distinct CDR3 sequences, more than 11% being singletons. This specimen was PBMCs from blood, taken roughly 15 days before vaccination. The receptors were sampled from a man in his fifties or sixties who received an inactivated influenza vaccine.

The chain couples TRBV5-1 to TRBJ2-5; TRBD2 is a possible D gene (6 bases). Trimming cost V 0 bases and J 2 bases, with 11 bases left between them. Germline V CDR1 and CDR2: SGHRS, YFSETQ. This CDR3 has 15 residues. CDR3 protein: CASSLGAGTQETQYF. The CDR3, as DNA: TGCGCCAGCAGCTTGGGCGCGGGAACACAAGAGACCCAGTACTTC.

This clonotype occurred many times. V is TRBV5-1 and J is TRBJ1-2; the match to TRBD1 covers 8 bases. Trimming removed 4 bases from V and 7 bases from J; junction bases left unmatched: 3. Germline loops: CDR1 SGHRS, CDR2 YFSETQ. There are 12 residues in the CDR3. CDR3 in amino acids: CASSPGTGGYTF. The CDR3 DNA reads as TGCGCCAGCAGCCCTGGGACAGGTGGCTACACCTTC.

At least ten counts were recorded for this clonotype. The V and J genes are TRBV5-1 and TRBJ1-1; D gene ambiguous. V dropped 2 bases and J dropped 0 bases, with 8 bases sitting between them. Germline-derived CDR1 and CDR2 are SGHRS and YFSETQ. This CDR3 has 14 residues. The CDR3 is CASSLYDMNTEAFF. In DNA, the CDR3 is TGCGCCAGCAGCTTATACGACATGAACACTGAAGCTTTCTTT. The full variable domain, rest sourced from reference TRBV5-1 and TRBJ1-1, is KAGVTQTPRYLIKTRGQQVTLSCSPISGHRSVSWYQQTPGQGLQFLFEYFSETQRNKGNFPGRFSGRQFSNSRSEMNVSTLELGDSALYLCASSLYDMNTEAFFGQGTRLTVV.

This clonotype was detected only once. The chain uses TRBV28 and TRBJ2-7; TRBD2 matches 12 bases. J was trimmed by 4 bases and V by 10 bases; bases with no gene match: 5. The CDR3 runs 13 residues. CDR1 MDHEN and CDR2 SYDVKM come from the germline V gene. This CDR3 reads CATGLAGTYEQYF. The CDR3 DNA follows: TGTGCCACCGGACTAGCGGGAACGTACGAGCAGTACTTC.

This clonotype came up a few times. J is TRBJ2-7 and V is TRBV7-6; 10 bases match TRBD1. The CDR3 totals 16 residues. V dropped 4 bases and J dropped 0; count of bases not matched to a gene: 6. CDR1 and CDR2 (germline): SGHVS, FNYEAQ. CDR3 region: CASSSSGTGASYEQYF. CDR3 sequence (DNA): TGTGCCAGCAGCTCCTCCGGGACAGGGGCCTCCTACGAGCAGTACTTC.

The genes are TRBV20-1 and TRBJ2-7; D is uncertain. V lost 1 base to trimming and J lost 2 bases, with 15 bases between them. The germline CDR1 and CDR2 sequences are DFQATT and SNEGSKA (reference sequence). This CDR3 comprises 15 residues. In nucleotides, the CDR3 is TGCAGTGCTAGAGCTCGCGTGGACCCAGCCTACGAGCAGTACTTC. Residues: CSARARVDPAYEQYF.

This clonotype was counted a few times. V is TRBV5-6 and J is TRBJ2-5; 10 bases align to TRBD2. The CDR3 covers 16 residues. The junction had 6 bases not matched to a gene; V was cut back by 0 bases and J by 4 bases. CDR1 is SGHDT and CDR2 is YYEEEE in the germline V gene. CDR3 sequence reads: CASSLGSGRNGETQYF. Here the CDR3 DNA reads TGTGCCAGCAGCTTGGGTAGCGGGAGGAACGGAGAGACCCAGTACTTC. Full variable domain (rest looked up from reference TRBV5-6 and TRBJ2-5): DAGVTQSPTHLIKTRGQQVTLRCSPKSGHDTVSWYQQALGQGPQFIFQYYEEEERQRGNFPDRFSGHQFPNYSSELNVNALLLGDSALYLCASSLGSGRNGETQYFGPGTRLLVL.

This clonotype was seen a handful of times. The chain is built from TRBV4-2 and TRBJ2-1; TRBD2 is a possible D gene (5 bases). In germline, CDR1 is LGHNA, CDR2 YNFKEQ. The V gene lost 0 bases and the J gene lost 5 bases, with 8 bases spanning the gap. The CDR3 covers 14 residues. The CDR3 nucleotides are TGTGCCAGCAGCCAAGATAGGCGGGACAATGAGCAGTTCTTC. This sequence encodes CASSQDRRDNEQFF.

The CDR3 bases are TGTGCCAGCAGCTTTTCTGGGGACAACGAGCAGTACTTC. It is translated as CASSFSGDNEQYF. The chain uses TRBV7-2 and TRBJ2-7, with D possibly TRBD1 on 6 matching bases. V was shortened by 3 bases and J by 5 bases, with 11 bases between the two germline ends. CDR1 is SGHTA and CDR2 is FQGNSA in the germline V gene. CDR3 size: 13 residues.

The gene calls are TRBV7-9 and TRBJ2-5; either TRBD1 or TRBD2 may supply D (5 bases each). The CDR3 is made up of 13 amino acids. Germline CDR1 SEHNR, CDR2 FQNEAQ (reference sequence). Between the trimmed V and J ends, which lost 8 bases and 1 base, there was a span of 11 bases. The CDR3 loop reads CASRGTSQETQYF. The CDR3 coding sequence is TGTGCCAGCCGAGGGACCAGCCAAGAGACCCAGTACTTC.

This rearrangement joins TRBV27 to TRBJ2-1, with 15 bases identical to TRBD2. Unmatched junction bases numbered 8, after V lost 3 bases and J lost 2 bases. The germline CDR1 and CDR2 sequences are MNHEY and SMNVEV (reference sequence). CDR3 length: 19 amino acids. CDR3 protein: CASSFAGLAGGNAYNEQFF. The CDR3 bases are TGTGCCAGCAGTTTTGCCGGACTAGCGGGGGGGAACGCCTACAATGAGCAGTTCTTC.

This clonotype was seen more than once but under ten times. V and J are TRBV4-3 and TRBJ2-7; unclear D gene. This CDR3 has 15 residues. The ends were cut back, 1 base at V and 0 bases at J, with 10 bases in the middle. Germline V gene data show CDR1 as LGHNA and CDR2 as YSLEER. The CDR3 DNA reads TGCGCCAGCAGCCAAGGTGTCGCCAGCTCCTACGAGCAGTACTTC. It translates to CASSQGVASSYEQYF.

This clonotype was detected only a few times. CDR3 DNA sequence: TGCGCCAGCAGCCCGCGGGACCGCTCTGAAGCTTTCTTT. Amino acids: CASSPRDRSEAFF. The V gene is TRBV5-1, the J gene TRBJ1-1; possible D gene TRBD1, 5 bases. This CDR3 region has 13 residues. Germline V gives CDR1 SGHRS, CDR2 YFSETQ. V lost 4 bases and J lost 6, with 13 bases in between.

The sample holds many counts of this clonotype. This chain uses TRBV12-3 or TRBV12-4 with TRBJ1-2; weak D call: TRBD1 (5 bases). There are 11 residues in the CDR3. Between the trimmed V and J ends, which lost 4 bases and 5 bases, there was a span of 5 bases. The CDR3, as DNA: TGTGCCAGCAGTTCAGGGTATGGCTACACCTTC. This encodes CASSSGYGYTF.

This chain uses TRBV5-6 with TRBJ2-5; 8 bases match TRBD1. CDR1 is SGHDT, CDR2 YYEEEE, per germline. The CDR3 loop spans 13 amino acids. V shed 6 bases and J 5 bases; nucleotides not matched to a gene: 6. The CDR3 sequence is CASIDRGSETQYF. DNA of the CDR3: TGTGCCAGCATCGACAGGGGTTCGGAGACCCAGTACTTC.

This clonotype was counted between two and nine times. V and J are TRBV7-3 and TRBJ2-7; 8 nucleotides agree with TRBD2. V dropped 5 bases and J dropped 5; count of bases not matched to a gene: 14. The CDR3 consists of 16 residues. The V gene's germline CDR1 is SGHTA and CDR2 FQGTGA. The CDR3 region has the DNA TGTGCCAGCAGCCCCCAAGGGGGGACTAGGGTTCACGAGCAGTACTTC. The encoded protein is CASSPQGGTRVHEQYF.

On this clonotype itself: The junction departs from germline at one end; a sequencing error may be responsible. The gene calls are TRBV5-1 and TRBJ2-2; the match to TRBD2 covers 9 bases. The CDR3 length is 15 residues. The germline V gene has CDR1 SGHRS and CDR2 YFSETQ. The CDR3 spells CASCLALAGTGELFF. The CDR3 DNA is TGCGCCAGCTGCTTGGCCCTAGCGGGGACCGGGGAGCTGTTTTTT.

This chain uses TRBV7-9 with TRBJ2-1; tentative D call: TRBD2 (5 bases). This CDR3 has 14 amino acids. The germline V gene has CDR1 SEHNR and CDR2 FQNEAQ (reference sequence). Between the trimmed V and J ends, which lost 1 base and 7 bases, there was a span of 11 bases. In DNA form, the CDR3 reads TGTGCCAGCAGCTTAGGCGGGTTTGGGAATGAGCAGTTCTTC. Its translation: CASSLGGFGNEQFF. Based on the CDR3 plus reference TRBV7-9 and TRBJ2-1, the full variable domain is DTGVSQNPRHKITKRGQNVTFRCDPISEHNRLYWYRQTLGQGPEFLTYFQNEAQLEKSRLLSDRFSAERPKGSFSTLEIQRTEQGDSAMYLCASSLGGFGNEQFFGPGTRLTVL.

The J gene is TRBJ2-5, the V gene TRBV5-6, with TRBD1 matching over 8 bases. CDR1 is SGHDT and CDR2 is YYEEEE in the germline V gene. V lost 6 bases to trimming and J lost 2 bases; unmatched junction nucleotides: 9. This CDR3 contains 15 residues. The CDR3 spells CASIPFRQGQETQYF. The DNA for the CDR3 is TGTGCCAGCATCCCCTTTCGACAGGGGCAAGAGACCCAGTACTTC.

The chain uses TRBV4-1 and TRBJ2-6; D ambiguous. Trimming pared 0 bases from V and 4 bases from J, leaving 10 bases between. This CDR3 comprises 16 residues. CDR1 and CDR2 from the germline V gene are MGHRA and YSYEKL. The CDR3 loop is CASSQEWALGANVLTF. The CDR3 coding sequence is TGCGCCAGCAGCCAAGAATGGGCATTAGGGGCCAACGTCCTGACTTTC.

This clonotype was recorded at least ten times. This chain joins TRBV28 and TRBJ1-1; D uncertain. V gave up 6 bases and J gave up 3 bases, with 17 bases separating them. The germline gives CDR1 MDHEN, CDR2 SYDVKM. This CDR3 comprises 15 residues. The CDR3 is CASSTHVGVYTEAFF. The CDR3 DNA follows: TGTGCCAGCAGCACCCATGTCGGGGTGTACACTGAAGCTTTCTTT.

The genes are TRBV5-1 and TRBJ1-2; 8 positions agree with TRBD1. Germline V CDR1 and CDR2: SGHRS, YFSETQ. The V gene end was trimmed by 3 bases and the J gene end by 8 bases; junction bases not matched to a gene: 6. The CDR3 has 13 residues. The CDR3 DNA is TGCGCCAGCAGCTCAGCAGGGGGCCAAGGCTACACCTTC. Its translation: CASSSAGGQGYTF.

The CDR3 loop reads CSAKPPTSGKETQYF. CDR3 coding DNA: TGCAGTGCTAAACCGCCGACTAGCGGGAAAGAGACCCAGTACTTC. The chain combines TRBV20-1 with TRBJ2-5, with 11 positions matching TRBD2. Germline loops: CDR1 DFQATT, CDR2 SNEGSKA (reference sequence). With V trimmed by 4 bases and J by 3 bases, 7 bases remained unmatched. The CDR3 loop spans 15 amino acids.

The sample holds many counts of this clonotype. The V and J genes are TRBV4-1 and TRBJ2-3; TRBD1 is a possible D gene (6 bases). This CDR3 region has 14 residues. Germline V gene lookup returns CDR1 MGHRA and CDR2 YSYEKL. V lost 7 bases and J 1 base, leaving 12 bases between the germline ends. The CDR3, as DNA: TGCGCCAGCAAGGCAGGGGTGGGCACAGATACGCAGTATTTT. It encodes CASKAGVGTDTQYF.

This chain's CDR3 is CASRNGRNIQYF. CDR3 nucleotides: TGTGCCAGCAGAAACGGGCGAAACATTCAGTACTTC. V gene TRBV25-1 combines with J gene TRBJ2-4; D gene uncertain. CDR3 size: 12 residues. Germline lookup yields CDR1 MGHDK and CDR2 SYGVNS. The ends were cut back, 6 bases at V and 6 bases at J, with 9 bases in the middle.

This clonotype appeared a few times. V usage is TRBV20-1 and J usage is TRBJ1-1; 7 bases map to TRBD1. Germline loops: CDR1 DFQATT, CDR2 SNEGSKA (reference sequence). With 6 bases clipped from V and 3 bases from J, the junction kept 10 bases outside the gene matches. The CDR3 is 14 amino acids. This CDR3 reads CSARPGTADTEAFF. CDR3 DNA sequence: TGCAGTGCAAGACCCGGGACAGCGGACACTGAAGCTTTCTTT.

This clonotype was recorded a few times. CDR3 DNA: TGTGCCAGCAGCTTAACGCCTAGCGGGAGTTATGCTATTCAGTACTTC. Encoded protein: CASSLTPSGSYAIQYF. The V gene is TRBV11-2, the J gene TRBJ2-4; TRBD2 agrees at 10 bases. The CDR3 is 16 residues long. J gave up 10 bases and V 2 bases, and 11 bases lay outside the gene matches. Germline-derived CDR1 and CDR2 are SGHAT and FQNNGV.